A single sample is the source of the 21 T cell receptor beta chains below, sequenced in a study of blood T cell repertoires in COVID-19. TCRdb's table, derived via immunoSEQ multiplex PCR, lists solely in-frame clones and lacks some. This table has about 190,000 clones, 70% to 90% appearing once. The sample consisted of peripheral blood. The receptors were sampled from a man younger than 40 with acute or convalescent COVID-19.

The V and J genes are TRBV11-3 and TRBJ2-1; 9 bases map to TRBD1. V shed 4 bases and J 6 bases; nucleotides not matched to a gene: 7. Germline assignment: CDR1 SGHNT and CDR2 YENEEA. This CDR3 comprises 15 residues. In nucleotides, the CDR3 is TGTGCCAGCAGCTCACCCGCGACAGGGGGCAATGAGCAGTTCTTC. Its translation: CASSSPATGGNEQFF.

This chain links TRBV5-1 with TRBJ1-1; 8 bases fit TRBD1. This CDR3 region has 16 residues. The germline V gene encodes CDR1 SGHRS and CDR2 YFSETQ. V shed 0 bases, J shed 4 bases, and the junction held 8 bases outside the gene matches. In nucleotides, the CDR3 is TGCGCCAGCAGCTTGGCCCAGGGGGCTAGGGGCACTGAAGCTTTCTTT. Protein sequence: CASSLAQGARGTEAFF.

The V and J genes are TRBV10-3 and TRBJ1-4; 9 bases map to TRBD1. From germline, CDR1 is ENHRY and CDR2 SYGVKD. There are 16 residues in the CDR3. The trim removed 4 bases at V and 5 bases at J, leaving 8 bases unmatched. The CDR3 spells CAISAQGAGLNEKLFF. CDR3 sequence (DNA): TGTGCCATCAGTGCACAGGGGGCGGGTTTAAATGAAAAACTGTTTTTT.

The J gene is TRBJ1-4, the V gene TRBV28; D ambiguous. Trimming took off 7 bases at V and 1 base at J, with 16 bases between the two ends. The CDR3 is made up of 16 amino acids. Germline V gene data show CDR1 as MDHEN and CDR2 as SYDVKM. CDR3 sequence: CASIPSSGVTNEKLFF. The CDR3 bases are TGTGCCAGCATCCCGAGCTCCGGGGTAACTAATGAAAAACTGTTTTTT.

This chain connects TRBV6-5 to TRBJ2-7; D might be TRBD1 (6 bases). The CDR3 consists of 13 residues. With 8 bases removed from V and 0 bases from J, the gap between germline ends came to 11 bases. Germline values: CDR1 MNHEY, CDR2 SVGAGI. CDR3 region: CASSGHLSYEQYF. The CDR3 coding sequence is TGTGCCAGCTCGGGACACCTCTCCTACGAGCAGTACTTC.

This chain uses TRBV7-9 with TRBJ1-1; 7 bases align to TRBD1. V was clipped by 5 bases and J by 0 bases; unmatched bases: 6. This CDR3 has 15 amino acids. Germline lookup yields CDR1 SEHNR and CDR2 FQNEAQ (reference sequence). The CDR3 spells CASSPRTGMNTEAFF. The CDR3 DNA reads TGTGCCAGCAGCCCCAGGACAGGAATGAACACTGAAGCTTTCTTT. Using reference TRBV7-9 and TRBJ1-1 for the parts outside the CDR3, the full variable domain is DTGVSQNPRHKITKRGQNVTFRCDPISEHNRLYWYRQTLGQGPEFLTYFQNEAQLEKSRLLSDRFSAERPKGSFSTLEIQRTEQGDSAMYLCASSPRTGMNTEAFFGQGTRLTVV.

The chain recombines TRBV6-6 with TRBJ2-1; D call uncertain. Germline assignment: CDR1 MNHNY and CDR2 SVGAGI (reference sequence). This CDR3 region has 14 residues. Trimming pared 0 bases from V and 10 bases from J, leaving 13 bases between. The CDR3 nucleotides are TGTGCCAGCAGTTACTCCCGGTCCCTCCAAGAGCAGTTCTTC. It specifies CASSYSRSLQEQFF.

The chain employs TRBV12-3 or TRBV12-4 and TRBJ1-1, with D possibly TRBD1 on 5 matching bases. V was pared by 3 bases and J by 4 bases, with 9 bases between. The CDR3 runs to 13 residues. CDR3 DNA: TGTGCCAGCAGTTTCATCGGGGGCACTGAAGCTTTCTTT. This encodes CASSFIGGTEAFF.

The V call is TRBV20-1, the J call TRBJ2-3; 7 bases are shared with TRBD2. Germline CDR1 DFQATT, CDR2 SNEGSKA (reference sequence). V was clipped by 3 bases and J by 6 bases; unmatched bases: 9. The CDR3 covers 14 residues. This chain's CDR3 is CSASWAGVGDTQYF. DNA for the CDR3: TGCAGTGCTAGTTGGGCGGGAGTGGGGGATACGCAGTATTTT.

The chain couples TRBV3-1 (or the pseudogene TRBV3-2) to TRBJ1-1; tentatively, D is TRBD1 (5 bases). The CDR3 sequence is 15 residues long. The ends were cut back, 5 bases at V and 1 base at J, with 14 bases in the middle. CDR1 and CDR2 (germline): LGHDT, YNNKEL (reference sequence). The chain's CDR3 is CASSYSRVGNTEAFF. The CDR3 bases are TGTGCCAGCAGCTACTCCAGGGTTGGGAACACTGAAGCTTTCTTT.

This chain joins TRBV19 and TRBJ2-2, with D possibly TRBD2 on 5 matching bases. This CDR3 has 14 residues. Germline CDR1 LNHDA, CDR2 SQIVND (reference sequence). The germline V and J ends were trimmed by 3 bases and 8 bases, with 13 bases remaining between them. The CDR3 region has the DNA TGTGCCAGTAGTATCAGACACTTAGCGGGGGAGCTGTTTTTT. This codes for CASSIRHLAGELFF.

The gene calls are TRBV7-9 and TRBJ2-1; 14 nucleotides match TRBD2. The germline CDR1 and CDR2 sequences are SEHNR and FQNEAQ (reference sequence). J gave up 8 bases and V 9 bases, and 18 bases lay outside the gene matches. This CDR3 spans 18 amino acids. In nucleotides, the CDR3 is TGTGCCAGTAGCCCCGGGACTAGCGGGAGCCATCATTTCCATGAGCAGTTCTTC. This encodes CASSPGTSGSHHFHEQFF.

This CDR3 is CASTPDRTNNEQFF. The CDR3 DNA follows: TGTGCCAGCACCCCGGACAGGACCAACAATGAGCAGTTCTTC. V and J are TRBV5-8 and TRBJ2-1, with 7 bases aligning to TRBD1. The CDR3 runs to 14 residues. Per germline, CDR1 SGHTS and CDR2 YDEGEE. After removal of 6 bases from V and 5 bases from J, the junction contained 8 bases not matched to a gene.

CDR3 region: CASSEEVEGGSNEKLFF. CDR3 DNA: TGTGCCAGCAGTGAAGAAGTCGAGGGGGGGTCTAATGAAAAACTGTTTTTT. The chain combines TRBV6-1 with TRBJ1-4; a possible D gene is TRBD1 (6 bases). Germline lookup yields CDR1 MNHNS and CDR2 SASEGT. The CDR3 loop spans 17 amino acids. V dropped 1 base and J dropped 3 bases, with 15 bases sitting between them.

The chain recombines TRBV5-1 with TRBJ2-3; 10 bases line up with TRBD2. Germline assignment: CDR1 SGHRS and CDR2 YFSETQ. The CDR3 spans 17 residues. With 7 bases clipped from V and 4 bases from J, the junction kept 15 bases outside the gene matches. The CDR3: CASHAGSSGRIPDTQYF. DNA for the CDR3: TGCGCCAGCCATGCGGGTTCTAGCGGGAGAATTCCAGATACGCAGTATTTT. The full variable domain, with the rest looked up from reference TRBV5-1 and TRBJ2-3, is KAGVTQTPRYLIKTRGQQVTLSCSPISGHRSVSWYQQTPGQGLQFLFEYFSETQRNKGNFPGRFSGRQFSNSRSEMNVSTLELGDSALYLCASHAGSSGRIPDTQYFGPGTRLTVL.

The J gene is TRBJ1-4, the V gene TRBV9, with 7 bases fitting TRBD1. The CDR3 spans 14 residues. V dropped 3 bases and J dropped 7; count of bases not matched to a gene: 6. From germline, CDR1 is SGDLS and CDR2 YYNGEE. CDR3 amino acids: CASSGTGGGEKLFF. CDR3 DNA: TGTGCCAGCAGCGGGACAGGAGGGGGTGAAAAACTGTTTTTT.

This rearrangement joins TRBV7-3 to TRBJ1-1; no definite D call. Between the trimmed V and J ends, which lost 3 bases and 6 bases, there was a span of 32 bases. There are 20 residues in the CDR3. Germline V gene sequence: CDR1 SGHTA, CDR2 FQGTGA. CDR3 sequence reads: CASSLRETYQYSNENSEAFF. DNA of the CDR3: TGTGCCAGCAGCTTGAGAGAGACTTATCAATACTCTAACGAAAATTCTGAAGCTTTCTTT.

Written as DNA, the CDR3 is TGTGCCAGCAGTTACGATCGGGGTACCTACGAGCAGTACTTC. This codes for CASSYDRGTYEQYF. This rearrangement joins TRBV6-5 to TRBJ2-7; a weak D match, TRBD2 (5 bases). The germline V gene encodes CDR1 MNHEY and CDR2 SVGAGI. Trimming cost V 2 bases and J 2 bases, with 10 bases left between them. The CDR3 length is 14 residues.

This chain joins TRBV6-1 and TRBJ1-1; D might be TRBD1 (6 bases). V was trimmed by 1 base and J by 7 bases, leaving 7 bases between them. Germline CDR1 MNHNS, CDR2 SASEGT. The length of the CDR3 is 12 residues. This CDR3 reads CASSEDRVEAFF. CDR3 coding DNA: TGTGCCAGCAGTGAAGACAGGGTTGAAGCTTTCTTT.

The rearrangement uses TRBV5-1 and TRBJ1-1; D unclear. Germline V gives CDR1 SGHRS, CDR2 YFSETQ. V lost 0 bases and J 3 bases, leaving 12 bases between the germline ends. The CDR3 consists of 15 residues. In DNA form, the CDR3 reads TGCGCCAGCAGCTTGGGGCGGCCGACCCACACTGAAGCTTTCTTT. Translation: CASSLGRPTHTEAFF.

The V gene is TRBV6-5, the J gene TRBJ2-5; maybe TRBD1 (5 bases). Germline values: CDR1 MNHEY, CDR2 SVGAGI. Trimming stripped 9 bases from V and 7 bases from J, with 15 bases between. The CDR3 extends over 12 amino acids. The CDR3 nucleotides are TGTGCCAGGGAAACAGGTATTGCGACCCAGTACTTC. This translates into CARETGIATQYF.